Sequencing of this T cell receptor (beta chain) was carried out in a study of blood T cell repertoires in COVID-19. Study overall: Sources were T cells, B-cell-depleted T cells, or PBMCs; the material itself was cDNA or gDNA.

As handled by the study authors: It was from reference gene primer amplification that nucleated cell counts were estimated. Data came from immunoSEQ multiplex PCR; TCRdb stores just in-frame clones and leaves some out. The V and J calls and clone size come from that table; D and trimming were worked out from the DNA. The profile shows roughly 400,000 clones, less than 95% of them singletons. V shed 6 bases, J shed 4 bases, and the junction held 12 bases outside the gene matches. Germline CDR1 is PRHDT and CDR2 is FYEKMQ (reference sequence). The CDR3 spans 15 residues. This TCR was recovered from a young man who had recovered from COVID-19. The V call is TRBV13, the J call TRBJ2-7; 7 bases are shared with TRBD1. Sequenced material: PBMCs or T cells enriched from blood (not recorded which). DNA of the CDR3: TGTGCCAGCAGTAGGGGGCGCAGGGGTCGGTACGAGCAGTACTTC. Protein product: CASSRGRRGRYEQYF.